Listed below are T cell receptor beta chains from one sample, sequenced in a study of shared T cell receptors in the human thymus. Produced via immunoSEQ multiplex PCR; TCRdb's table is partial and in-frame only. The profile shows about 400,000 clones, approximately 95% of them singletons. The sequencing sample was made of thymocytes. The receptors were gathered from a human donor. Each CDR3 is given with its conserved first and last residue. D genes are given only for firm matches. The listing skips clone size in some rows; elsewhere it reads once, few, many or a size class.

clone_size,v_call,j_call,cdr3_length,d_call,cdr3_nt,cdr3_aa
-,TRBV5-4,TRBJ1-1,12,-,TGTGCCAGCAGCTTGCTAGGCGCTGAAGCTTTCTTT,CASSLLGAEAFF
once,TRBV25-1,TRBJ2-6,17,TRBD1,TGTGCCAGTACACGGACAGGGGCGAGCTCTGGGGCCAACGTCCTGACTTTC,CASTRTGASSGANVLTF
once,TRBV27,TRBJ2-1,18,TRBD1,TGTGCCAGCAGTCCCCGGGACAGGGTGGTGGGGGTATACAATGAGCAGTTCTTC,CASSPRDRVVGVYNEQFF
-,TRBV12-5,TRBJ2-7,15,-,TGTGCTAGTGGAGATCCTCAGGGGTCAGCCTACGAGCAGTACTTC,CASGDPQGSAYEQYF
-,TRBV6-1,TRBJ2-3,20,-,TGTGCCAGCAGTGAAGCGGCCTTTGCCGTCCCGGGGAGAGTGACAGATACGCAGTATTTT,CASSEAAFAVPGRVTDTQYF
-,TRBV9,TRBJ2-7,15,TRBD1,TGTGCCAGCAGCTCCACCGGGACAGGGGGCTTCGAGCAGTACTTC,CASSSTGTGGFEQYF
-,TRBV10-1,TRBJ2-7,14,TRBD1,TGCGCCAGCAGTCAGGGACAGGGGAGGAACGAGCAGTACTTC,CASSQGQGRNEQYF
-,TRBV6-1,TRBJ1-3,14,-,TGTGCCAGCAGTGACACAGGCCTGGGAAACACCATATATTTT,CASSDTGLGNTIYF
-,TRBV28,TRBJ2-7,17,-,TGTGCCAGCAGTTTTCCGGGTACCGGCAGGGGCACCTACGAGCAGTACTTC,CASSFPGTGRGTYEQYF
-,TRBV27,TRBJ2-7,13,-,TGTGCCAGCTCCCTGACAGGCCCCTACGAGCAGTACTTC,CASSLTGPYEQYF
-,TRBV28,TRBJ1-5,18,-,-,CASSSSTERGYSNQPQHF
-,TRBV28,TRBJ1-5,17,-,TGTGCCAGCAGGTTAGGGACGGCCTGGGTCCACGATCAGCCCCAGCATTTT,CASRLGTAWVHDQPQHF
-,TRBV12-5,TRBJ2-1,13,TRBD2,TGTGCTAGCCGTAGCGGGGATTACAATGAGCAGTTCTTC,CASRSGDYNEQFF
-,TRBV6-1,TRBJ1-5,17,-,TGTGCCAGCAGTGAGGAGGCTTTGGGGAGGAGGAATCAGCCCCAGCATTTT,CASSEEALGRRNQPQHF
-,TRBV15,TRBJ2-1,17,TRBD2,TGTGCCACCAGCAGAGAGAGCGGGAGCCCTGCATCCAATGAGCAGTTCTTC,CATSRESGSPASNEQFF
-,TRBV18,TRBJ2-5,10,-,TGTGCCAGCCGCGGGGAGACCCAGTACTTC,CASRGETQYF
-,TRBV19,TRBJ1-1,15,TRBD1,TGTGCCAGTAGTATCCGGGACAGGGGATCGGGGGAAGCTTTCTTT,CASSIRDRGSGEAFF
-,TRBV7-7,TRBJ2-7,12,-,TGTGCCAGCAGCCCCGGGGGCCACGAGCAGTACTTC,CASSPGGHEQYF
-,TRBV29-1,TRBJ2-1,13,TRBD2,TGCAGCCTATTGACTAGCGGGAGCTATGAGCAGTTCTTC,CSLLTSGSYEQFF
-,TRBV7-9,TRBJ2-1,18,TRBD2,TGTGCCAGCAGCTTAGTACGACTAGCGGGAGCCACCTACAATGAGCAGTTCTTC,CASSLVRLAGATYNEQFF